The T cell receptor beta chain described here comes from a study of blood T cell repertoires in COVID-19. The data were produced by immunoSEQ multiplex PCR, yet TCRdb's version contains in-frame clones alone and is incomplete. This sample has roughly 140,000 clones, with around 84% found just once. CDR1 SGHDN and CDR2 FVKESK come from the germline V gene. CDR3 length: 15 amino acids. V trimming: 1 base; J trimming: 6 bases; junction bases outside the gene matches: 4. Sequenced sample: peripheral blood. The V gene is TRBV14, the J gene TRBJ2-3; 10 bases match TRBD2. The clonotype originates from a human donor in a cohort sampled during active COVID-19. The DNA for the CDR3 is TGTGCCAGCAGCCAAGGACTAGCGGGTCTTGATACGCAGTATTTT. Translation: CASSQGLAGLDTQYF.